These 7 T cell receptor beta chains share one sample of origin, sequenced in a study of blood T cell repertoires in COVID-19. TCRdb keeps only in-frame clones here, not all; method: immunoSEQ multiplex PCR. Of some 380,000 clones listed, almost 90% are singletons. Source material: peripheral blood. These receptors came from a man aged 18 to 35 with active or convalescent COVID-19.

The chain recombines TRBV7-3 with TRBJ2-7, with D uncertain. Deletions cut 7 bases from V and 4 bases from J, with 5 bases between. CDR1 SGHTA and CDR2 FQGTGA come from the germline V gene. The CDR3 totals 10 residues. In DNA, the CDR3 is TGTGCCAGCACTTCTTACGAGCAGTACTTC. This sequence encodes CASTSYEQYF.

The chain couples TRBV5-6 to TRBJ1-4, with a possible D match to TRBD1 (5 bases). CDR1 is SGHDT, CDR2 YYEEEE, per germline. Between the trimmed V and J ends, which lost 2 bases and 7 bases, there was a span of 9 bases. CDR3 length: 13 residues. The CDR3 nucleotides are TGTGCCAGCAGCTTTAAAAGGGGTGAAAAACTGTTTTTT. As protein: CASSFKRGEKLFF.

J is TRBJ2-1 and V is TRBV5-6; TRBD1 aligns across 9 bases. The CDR3 length is 15 residues. Germline V gene data show CDR1 as SGHDT and CDR2 as YYEEEE. V shed 0 bases, J shed 4 bases, and the junction held 2 bases outside the gene matches. CDR3 in DNA: TGTGCCAGCAGCTTGGGGGACAGGGCTTACAATGAGCAGTTCTTC. Translation gives CASSLGDRAYNEQFF.

The genes are TRBV5-1 and TRBJ1-1; D unclear. The CDR3 loop spans 19 amino acids. Trimming cost V 6 bases and J 1 base, with 28 bases left between them. Germline CDR1 is SGHRS and CDR2 is YFSETQ. CDR3 protein: CASKLLPVGIHLENTEAFF. The CDR3 DNA sequence: TGCGCCAGCAAATTGCTACCGGTGGGCATACACTTGGAGAACACTGAAGCTTTCTTT.

J is TRBJ1-2 and V is TRBV12-3 or TRBV12-4; no reliable D call. CDR3 length: 11 residues. The V end lost 6 bases, the J end lost 2 bases, and 4 bases lay between the germline ends. CDR3: CASSFNYGYTF. CDR3 DNA sequence: TGTGCCAGCAGCTTCAACTATGGCTACACCTTC.

This chain connects TRBV28 to TRBJ1-4; D unresolved. The CDR3 has 13 residues. Germline V CDR1 and CDR2: MDHEN, SYDVKM. Trimming took 2 bases from V and 7 from J, leaving 8 bases between them. In DNA, the CDR3 is TGTGCCAGCAGTTTAATAGGGAGTGAAAAACTGTTTTTT. Its translation is CASSLIGSEKLFF.

This CDR3 is CASSRTGGNQPQHF. CDR3 nucleotide sequence: TGTGCCAGCAGTAGGACAGGGGGTAATCAGCCCCAGCATTTT. The chain uses TRBV2 and TRBJ1-5; 10 bases are shared with TRBD1. CDR1 is SNHLY, CDR2 FYNNEI, per germline. The CDR3 loop spans 14 amino acids. The J segment lost 4 bases and the V segment lost 5 bases, leaving 2 bases of the junction unmatched.